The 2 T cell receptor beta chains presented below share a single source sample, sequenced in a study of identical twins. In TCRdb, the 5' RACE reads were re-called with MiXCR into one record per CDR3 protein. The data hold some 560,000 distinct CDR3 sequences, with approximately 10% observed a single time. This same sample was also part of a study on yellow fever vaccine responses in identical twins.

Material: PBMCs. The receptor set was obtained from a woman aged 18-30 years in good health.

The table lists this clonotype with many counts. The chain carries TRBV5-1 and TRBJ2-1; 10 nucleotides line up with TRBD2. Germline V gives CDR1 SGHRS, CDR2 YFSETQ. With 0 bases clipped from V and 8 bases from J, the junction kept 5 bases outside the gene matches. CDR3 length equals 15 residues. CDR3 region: CASSLVAGGFDEQFF. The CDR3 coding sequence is TGCGCCAGCAGCTTGGTAGCGGGAGGATTCGATGAGCAGTTCTTC.

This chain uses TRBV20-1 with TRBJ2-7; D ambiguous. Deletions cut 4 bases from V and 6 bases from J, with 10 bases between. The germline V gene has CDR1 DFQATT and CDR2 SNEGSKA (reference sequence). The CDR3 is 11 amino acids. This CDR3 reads CSAMTAPEQYF. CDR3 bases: TGCAGTGCTATGACCGCCCCCGAGCAGTACTTC.